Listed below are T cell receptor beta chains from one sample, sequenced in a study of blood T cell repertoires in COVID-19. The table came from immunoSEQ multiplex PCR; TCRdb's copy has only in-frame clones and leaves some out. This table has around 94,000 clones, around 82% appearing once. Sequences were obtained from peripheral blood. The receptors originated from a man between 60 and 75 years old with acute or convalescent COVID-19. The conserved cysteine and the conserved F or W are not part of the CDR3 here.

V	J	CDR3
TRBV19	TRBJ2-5	ASSMRRGQETQY
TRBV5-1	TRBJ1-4	ASSLSGTGGFEKLF
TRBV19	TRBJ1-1	ASRFSGGLAEAF
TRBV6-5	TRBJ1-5	ASGEYSNQPQH
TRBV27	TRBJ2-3	ASSFRGASDTQY
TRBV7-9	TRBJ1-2	ASSPFTNTGEGYT
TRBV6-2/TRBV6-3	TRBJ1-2	ASSWSIYGYT
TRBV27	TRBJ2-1	ASSLTGGPYNEQF
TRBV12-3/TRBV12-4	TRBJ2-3	ASSLPVTDTQY
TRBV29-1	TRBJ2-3	SVEGTSGGFTDTQY
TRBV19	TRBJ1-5	ASSMTGGNQPQH
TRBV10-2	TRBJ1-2	ASGTGGNYGYT
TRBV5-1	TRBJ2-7	ASSLAGGSNEQY
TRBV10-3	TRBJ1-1	ATGTGSPEAF
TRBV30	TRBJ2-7	AWSEQSRGEQY
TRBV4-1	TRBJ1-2	ASSQDKFNYGYT
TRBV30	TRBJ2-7	AWRAGTAYEQY
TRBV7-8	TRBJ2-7	ASSSLLGGNSYEQY